Below, 27 T cell receptor beta chains from the same sample are listed, as sequenced in a study of cytomegalovirus exposure and HLA in healthy donors. This PCR relied on a set of 60 Vbeta primers and 13 Jbeta primers. Clones were read by immunoSEQ multiplex PCR, and TCRdb kept only the in-frame ones, dropping some. The repertoire has about 69,000 clones, roughly three quarters of them found once; the top ten carry roughly 3.5%. Specimen: PBMCs. The receptors stem from a man younger than 35 in good health and CMV-seronegative.

The J gene is TRBJ2-3, the V gene TRBV14; D is perhaps TRBD2 (6 bases). The CDR3 totals 15 residues. Per the germline V gene, CDR1 is SGHDN and CDR2 is FVKESK. The V gene lost 1 base and the J gene lost 3 bases, with 11 bases spanning the gap. CDR3 sequence reads: CASSQGGVPTDTQYF. DNA for the CDR3: TGTGCCAGCAGCCAAGGCGGGGTACCTACAGATACGCAGTATTTT. Full variable domain (remainder filled in from reference TRBV14 and TRBJ2-3): EAGVTQFPSHSVIEKGQTVTLRCDPISGHDNLYWYRRVMGKEIKFLLHFVKESKQDESGMPNNRFLAERTGGTYSTLKVQPAELEDSGVYFCASSQGGVPTDTQYFGPGTRLTVL.

The chain is built from TRBV27 and TRBJ2-2, with 9 bases that match TRBD2. This CDR3 is 18 amino acids long. Germline V gene lookup returns CDR1 MNHEY and CDR2 SMNVEV (reference sequence). The J segment lost 0 bases and the V segment lost 6 bases, leaving 11 bases of the junction unmatched. CDR3 nucleotide sequence: TGTGCCAGCAGAAACTTTAAGCGGGGGGCCTCGAACACCGGGGAGCTGTTTTTT. This sequence encodes CASRNFKRGASNTGELFF.

This clone turned up a few times. The rearrangement links TRBV18 to TRBJ1-1, with TRBD1 matching over 8 bases. The CDR3 has 14 residues. Looked up from germline, CDR1 is KGHSH and CDR2 is LQKENI. After removal of 6 bases from V and 4 bases from J, the junction contained 7 bases not matched to a gene. DNA of the CDR3: TGTGCCAGCTCCGGAGACAGGGGAATCACTGAAGCTTTCTTT. The encoded protein is CASSGDRGITEAFF.

This clone was detected once. Here the CDR3 DNA reads TGTGCCAGCAGTTCGATGGGGGGGTTCTATGGCTACACCTTC. Its translation is CASSSMGGFYGYTF. J is TRBJ1-2 and V is TRBV27, with D perhaps TRBD1 (5 bases). CDR3 length: 14 residues. V gave up 4 bases and J gave up 4 bases, with 13 bases separating them. The germline V gene encodes CDR1 MNHEY and CDR2 SMNVEV (reference sequence).

This clone was found once. The V gene is TRBV5-1, the J gene TRBJ2-5, with 7 bases lining up with TRBD2. Germline loops: CDR1 SGHRS, CDR2 YFSETQ. CDR3 length equals 14 residues. Losses at the gene ends were 1 base for V and 7 bases for J; bases not matched to a gene: 7. In DNA form, the CDR3 reads TGCGCCAGCAGCTTGACTAGCGCCGACGGGACCCAGTACTTC. Translated, it gives CASSLTSADGTQYF. Supplemented by reference TRBV5-1 and TRBJ2-5, the full variable domain reads KAGVTQTPRYLIKTRGQQVTLSCSPISGHRSVSWYQQTPGQGLQFLFEYFSETQRNKGNFPGRFSGRQFSNSRSEMNVSTLELGDSALYLCASSLTSADGTQYFGPGTRLLVL.

The chain links TRBV11-2 to TRBJ2-1, with 8 bases lining up with TRBD2. V dropped 3 bases and J dropped 0; count of bases not matched to a gene: 1. The germline V gene has CDR1 SGHAT and CDR2 FQNNGV. This CDR3 spans 15 amino acids. CDR3 protein: CASSLGTSSYNEQFF. CDR3 DNA: TGTGCCAGCAGCTTGGGGACTAGCTCCTACAATGAGCAGTTCTTC.

This clone was recorded only once. The chain is built from TRBV10-2 and TRBJ2-5; no firm D call. Germline assignment: CDR1 WSHSY and CDR2 SAAADI. CDR3 size: 13 residues. V lost 2 bases to trimming and J lost 7 bases, with 11 bases between them. Written as DNA, the CDR3 is TGCGCCAGCAGTGAGGGTTTGCTACTGACCCAGTACTTC. It is translated as CASSEGLLLTQYF.

The genes are TRBV7-2 and TRBJ2-5; D gene uncertain. Germline V CDR1 and CDR2: SGHTA, FQGNSA. Trimming removed 5 bases from V and 4 bases from J, with 8 bases in between. This CDR3 is built from 12 residues. This CDR3 reads CASSTFPETQYF. The DNA for the CDR3 is TGTGCCAGCAGCACATTTCCAGAGACCCAGTACTTC.

The rearrangement links TRBV4-3 to TRBJ1-2; a possible D gene is TRBD1 (6 bases). This CDR3 contains 13 residues. Trimming removed 0 bases at V and 8 bases at J, with 10 bases between. The germline gives CDR1 LGHNA, CDR2 YSLEER. The CDR3 DNA sequence: TGCGCCAGCAGCCAAGATCCAGGGGTCGGCTACACCTTC. It translates to CASSQDPGVGYTF.

This clone has only one observation. The V and J genes are TRBV11-3 and TRBJ2-3; TRBD2 might be the D (6 bases). The length of the CDR3 is 16 residues. CDR1 is SGHNT, CDR2 YENEEA, per germline. Trimming stripped 6 bases from V and 2 bases from J, with 18 bases between. CDR3 protein: CASSRVGGENTDTQYF. In DNA form, the CDR3 reads TGTGCCAGCAGTCGCGTGGGAGGAGAAAACACAGATACGCAGTATTTT.

The chain uses TRBV7-8 and TRBJ2-1; 12 bases are a match to TRBD2. Germline V gene sequence: CDR1 SGHVS, CDR2 FQNEAQ. There are 15 residues in the CDR3. V was clipped by 5 bases and J by 5 bases; unmatched bases: 4. The CDR3 sequence is CASSRPSGGDNEQFF. CDR3 coding DNA: TGTGCCAGCAGCCGCCCTAGCGGGGGGGACAATGAGCAGTTCTTC.

The chain combines TRBV7-2 with TRBJ1-3; tentative D call: TRBD1 (5 bases). Trimming removed 5 bases at V and 0 bases at J, with 11 bases between. CDR1 and CDR2 (germline): SGHTA, FQGNSA. The CDR3 runs to 15 residues. Written as DNA, the CDR3 is TGTGCCAGCAGCCGATCCGGGGGCTCTGGAAACACCATATATTTT. Amino acids: CASSRSGGSGNTIYF.

This chain joins TRBV7-6 and TRBJ2-2; TRBD2 might be the D (6 bases). There are 15 residues in the CDR3. Germline V lookup: CDR1 SGHVS, CDR2 FNYEAQ. V was pared by 5 bases and J by 3 bases, with 13 bases between. The CDR3 is CASSQGGGYTGELFF. CDR3 coding DNA: TGTGCCAGCAGCCAAGGTGGGGGGTACACCGGGGAGCTGTTTTTT.

This chain connects TRBV19 to TRBJ2-5, with 7 bases identical to TRBD2. Germline V gene data show CDR1 as LNHDA and CDR2 as SQIVND (reference sequence). The CDR3 is 16 residues long. V trimming: 3 bases; J trimming: 5 bases; junction bases outside the gene matches: 12. The CDR3 region has the DNA TGTGCCAGTAGTATGGCCGCTAGCGGCCCCTGGGAGACCCAGTACTTC. Translated, it gives CASSMAASGPWETQYF.

The chain recombines TRBV2 with TRBJ2-5; TRBD2 is a possible D gene (7 bases). Germline V gene lookup returns CDR1 SNHLY and CDR2 FYNNEI. Trimming left V 5 bases short and J 4 bases short, with 17 bases between. This CDR3 region has 15 residues. CDR3 sequence (DNA): TGTGCCAGCAGTCCTCGGGGGGCGTTTGTAGAGACCCAGTACTTC. This gives the protein CASSPRGAFVETQYF.

This clone was recorded only once. The chain combines TRBV11-2 with TRBJ1-1; D unclear. V was clipped by 4 bases and J by 6 bases, with 6 bases between them. The CDR3 is 11 amino acids. From germline, CDR1 is SGHAT and CDR2 FQNNGV. The CDR3 region is CASSYGAEAFF. CDR3 bases: TGTGCCAGCAGCTACGGGGCTGAAGCTTTCTTT.

The V call is TRBV27, the J call TRBJ2-7; D gene ambiguous. From germline, CDR1 is MNHEY and CDR2 SMNVEV (reference sequence). The ends were cut back, 8 bases at V and 3 bases at J, with 14 bases in the middle. This CDR3 comprises 13 residues. Here the CDR3 DNA reads TGTGCCAGCGAAACTTTCTGCAACTACGAGCAGTACGTC. It encodes CASETFCNYEQYV.

With respect to this clone: The sample carries other DNA sequences with the same CDR3. The chain recombines TRBV5-1 with TRBJ1-1; no clear D. The germline V gene encodes CDR1 SGHRS and CDR2 YFSETQ. Between the trimmed V and J ends, which lost 2 bases and 1 base, there was a span of 6 bases. The CDR3 consists of 13 residues. The DNA of the CDR3 is TGCGCCAGCAGCTTCGACAAGAACACTGAAGCTTTCTTT. Protein: CASSFDKNTEAFF.

The chain couples TRBV9 to TRBJ2-3, with D uncertain. Germline CDR1 SGDLS, CDR2 YYNGEE. Trimming removed 2 bases from V and 6 bases from J, with 7 bases in between. This CDR3 contains 12 residues. CDR3 residues: CASSVFEDTQYF. CDR3 DNA: TGTGCCAGCAGCGTTTTCGAGGATACGCAGTATTTT.

The chain combines TRBV7-2 with TRBJ2-1, with D uncertain. V was shortened by 0 bases and J by 0 bases, with 12 bases between the two germline ends. Germline values: CDR1 SGHTA, CDR2 FQGNSA. The CDR3 has 17 amino acids. The CDR3 coding sequence is TGTGCCAGCAGCTTAGCGACTTTCACAAGCTCCTACAATGAGCAGTTCTTC. It translates to CASSLATFTSSYNEQFF.

This clone was seen only once. The CDR3 DNA reads TGTGCCAGCTCACCCCTGGGACAGCCTCAGGATGGCTATGGCTACACCTTC. Translated: CASSPLGQPQDGYGYTF. V is TRBV18 and J is TRBJ1-2, with TRBD1 matching over 7 bases. The CDR3 runs 17 residues. V was clipped by 3 bases and J by 4 bases; unmatched bases: 14. Per the germline V gene, CDR1 is KGHSH and CDR2 is LQKENI. The variable domain in full, with the rest retrieved from reference TRBV18 and TRBJ1-2, is NAGVMQNPRHLVRRRGQEARLRCSPMKGHSHVYWYRQLPEEGLKFMVYLQKENIIDESGMPKERFSAEFPKEGPSILRIQQVVRGDSAAYFCASSPLGQPQDGYGYTFGSGTRLTVV.

A few counts support this clone. The V and J genes are TRBV5-1 and TRBJ2-1; 12 positions match TRBD2. J lost 0 bases, V lost 2 bases, and 6 bases had no gene match. Germline assignment: CDR1 SGHRS and CDR2 YFSETQ. The CDR3 length is 18 residues. The CDR3 spells CASSLGTSGSSSYNEQFF. The CDR3 nucleotides read TGCGCCAGCAGCTTAGGGACTAGCGGGTCCAGCTCCTACAATGAGCAGTTCTTC.

This clone was detected only a few times. The chain uses TRBV6-1 and TRBJ2-7; 7 bases map to TRBD2. This CDR3 region has 14 residues. Germline CDR1 and CDR2: MNHNS and SASEGT. V shed 3 bases and J 5 bases; nucleotides not matched to a gene: 7. CDR3 amino acids: CASSDWAGVHEQYF. The CDR3 region has the DNA TGTGCCAGCAGTGATTGGGCGGGGGTCCACGAGCAGTACTTC.

This clone has a handful of counts. V usage is TRBV6-6 and J usage is TRBJ1-1; D may be TRBD1 (5 bases). V gave up 6 bases and J gave up 4 bases, with 15 bases separating them. Per the germline V gene, CDR1 is MNHNY and CDR2 is SVGAGI (reference sequence). CDR3 size: 14 residues. CDR3 in amino acids: CASRNWAGRTEAFF. In DNA, the CDR3 is TGTGCCAGCAGAAATTGGGCAGGGCGCACTGAAGCTTTCTTT.

The chain is built from TRBV25-1 and TRBJ1-4, with 8 positions matching TRBD1. V dropped 2 bases and J dropped 8; count of bases not matched to a gene: 4. The CDR3 sequence is 14 residues long. Germline-derived CDR1 and CDR2 are MGHDK and SYGVNS. CDR3 residues: CASSERTGREKLFF. CDR3 DNA: TGTGCCAGCAGTGAAAGGACAGGGAGAGAAAAACTGTTTTTT.

The CDR3 region is CASSLVGVGKAFF. CDR3 nucleotides: TGTGCCAGCAGCTTAGTCGGGGTGGGGAAAGCTTTCTTT. This chain links TRBV7-2 with TRBJ1-1; D is ambiguous. CDR3 length: 13 residues. V was cut by 1 base and J by 9 bases, with 12 bases left in between. Germline CDR1 SGHTA, CDR2 FQGNSA.

The table lists this clone with a few counts. V and J are TRBV7-2 and TRBJ2-5; TRBD1 is a possible D gene (5 bases). The CDR3 totals 12 residues. Germline-derived CDR1 and CDR2 are SGHTA and FQGNSA. Trimming stripped 1 base from V and 5 bases from J, with 5 bases between. The CDR3: CASSLDRETQYF. DNA for the CDR3: TGTGCCAGCAGCTTAGACAGGGAGACCCAGTACTTC.